The rows below give T cell receptor beta chains drawn from one sample of a study of T cells after yellow fever vaccination. TCRdb reprocessed the 5' RACE reads via MiXCR and lists one record per CDR3 protein. Altogether approximately 580,000 distinct CDR3 sequences are present, roughly a sixth being singletons, with the ten largest covering approximately 15%. The material was PBMCs, obtained around 5 days after the first yellow fever vaccination. All receptors come from a man younger than 35 who received the YFV17D yellow fever vaccine. CDR3s include the opening cysteine and the closing phenylalanine or tryptophan. Each record gives: V gene, D gene, J gene, clone size, CDR3 protein, CDR3 DNA. The D gene is left open where the match is weak. Rows give clone size only sometimes, using once, few, many, or a class for an expanded clone.

>TRBV5-1|NA|TRBJ1-1|few
CASSQTESHTEAFF
TGCGCCAGCAGCCAAACAGAGTCCCACACTGAAGCTTTCTTT
>TRBV7-9|TRBD1|TRBJ1-1|NA
CASSQQGVLGTEAFF
TGTGCCAGCAGCCAACAGGGGGTTTTAGGGACTGAAGCTTTCTTT
>TRBV6-2/TRBV6-3|TRBD1|TRBJ1-5|NA
CASSTARDRGLGAPQHF
TGTGCCAGCAGTACCGCCCGGGACAGGGGCCTAGGGGCGCCCCAGCATTTT
>TRBV12-3/TRBV12-4|NA|TRBJ1-5|NA
CASSSRASPQHF
TGTGCCAGCAGTAGCCGGGCCTCGCCCCAGCATTTT
>TRBV4-2|NA|TRBJ1-2|few
CASSQDPGIYGYTF
TGTGCCAGCAGCCAAGATCCCGGGATATATGGCTACACCTTC
>TRBV7-2|NA|TRBJ2-1|few
CASRTNWAGYNEQFF
TGTGCCAGCAGGACAAACTGGGCGGGATACAATGAGCAGTTCTTC
>TRBV7-2|TRBD1|TRBJ2-3|NA
CASSLAPQGATDTQYF
TGTGCCAGCAGCTTAGCTCCCCAGGGGGCGACAGATACGCAGTATTTT
>TRBV20-1|NA|TRBJ2-5|NA
CSAHLANRETQYF
TGCAGTGCTCACTTGGCGAATCGAGAGACCCAGTACTTC
>TRBV9|NA|TRBJ2-6|NA
CASSVDMAGANVLTF
TGTGCCAGCAGCGTAGACATGGCTGGGGCCAACGTCCTGACTTTC
>TRBV5-1|NA|TRBJ2-1|many
CASSPWTGGPLEQFF
TGCGCCAGCAGTCCCTGGACGGGGGGCCCCCTGGAGCAGTTCTTC
>TRBV4-2|NA|TRBJ2-2|few
CASSLIAGANTGELFF
TGTGCCAGCAGCCTCATAGCAGGGGCCAACACCGGGGAGCTGTTTTTT
>TRBV4-3|NA|TRBJ1-2|NA
CASSQDTPVGTLMGYGYTF
TGCGCCAGCAGCCAAGACACGCCTGTGGGGACCCTAATGGGTTATGGCTACACCTTC
>TRBV5-4|NA|TRBJ2-5|few
CASSLASVSGQETQYF
TGTGCCAGCAGCTTGGCCTCGGTTAGCGGCCAAGAGACCCAGTACTTC
>TRBV7-2|TRBD2|TRBJ2-3|few
CASSGLAGVTQYF
TGTGCCAGCAGCGGATTAGCGGGGGTGACGCAGTATTTT
>TRBV4-3|NA|TRBJ1-1|few
CASSQREGYTEAFF
TGCGCCAGCAGCCAAAGGGAGGGGTACACTGAAGCTTTCTTT
>TRBV7-9|NA|TRBJ2-1|many
CASSPTSRGATYNEQFF
TGTGCCAGCAGCCCCACATCCCGGGGAGCTACCTACAATGAGCAGTTCTTC
>TRBV10-3|NA|TRBJ1-2|many
CAIGGAGPDGYTF
TGTGCCATCGGCGGCGCGGGGCCGGATGGCTACACCTTC
>TRBV24-1|TRBD2|TRBJ2-3|many
CATSDWGGDTQYF
TGTGCCACCAGTGATTGGGGGGGAGATACGCAGTATTTT
>TRBV20-1|TRBD1|TRBJ1-2|few
CSAQTGADRGYTF
TGCAGTGCTCAGACAGGGGCCGACAGGGGCTACACCTTC
>TRBV6-1|TRBD1|TRBJ1-5|NA
CASSATGTENQPQHF
TGTGCCAGCAGCGCAACCGGGACAGAGAATCAGCCCCAGCATTTT